This TCR beta chain is from a study of beta chain features in type 1 diabetes. The study's findings and limits: Patients and controls would be equally affected if PCR favored shorter templates. Any HLA effect on TCRB rearrangement was left unresolved by small sub-analyses.

Expressed TCRB transcripts got sequenced, as all isolated RNA was reverse transcribed. The method was immunoSEQ multiplex PCR; TCRdb's version includes in-frame clones alone and lacks a portion of them. The table shows approximately 120,000 clones, with approximately 39% occurring only once. V was cut by 1 base and J by 9 bases, with 13 bases left in between. Germline-derived CDR1 and CDR2 are SEHNR and FQNEAQ (reference sequence). The CDR3 length is 14 residues. It was one heparinised blood draw, averaging around 120 mL, that each donor gave. There are a few counts of this clone. The antigen is not known.

This sequence was found in a woman between 18 and 29 years old in good health. The chain uses TRBV7-9 and TRBJ2-1; weak D call: TRBD1 (5 bases). Sequenced input: stem cell memory CD4+ T cells from blood. The CDR3 region is CASSLGQPFGEQFF. The DNA of the CDR3 is TGTGCCAGCAGCTTAGGACAGCCTTTCGGTGAGCAGTTCTTC. Using reference TRBV7-9 and TRBJ2-1 for the parts outside the CDR3, the full variable domain is DTGVSQNPRHKITKRGQNVTFRCDPISEHNRLYWYRQTLGQGPEFLTYFQNEAQLEKSRLLSDRFSAERPKGSFSTLEIQRTEQGDSAMYLCASSLGQPFGEQFFGPGTRLTVL.